This T cell receptor beta chain was retrieved from a study of shared clonotypes between healthy human individuals. Study overall: Every donor yielded three CD4 naive, three CD4 memory, two CD8 naive and one CD8 memory plate. Broader study findings: The generation probabilities recorded for non-shared clonotypes fell below those of clonotypes shared by all four donors. What naive subsets generally showed was a larger estimated richness than memory subsets showed.

Into CD45RA+ naive and CD45RA-negative memory subsets, the CD4+ cells were split. Concerning this clone: Its antigen remains unknown.

Looked up from germline, CDR1 is SGHRS and CDR2 is YFSETQ. V was clipped by 4 bases and J by 4 bases, with 14 bases between them. The CDR3 is made up of 14 amino acids. The assay was immunoSEQ multiplex PCR, and TCRdb's table has in-frame clones only and misses some. The sample includes around 1.5 million clones, around 98% of them seen just once. The J gene is TRBJ1-2, the V gene TRBV5-1; D is undetermined. Sequencing was carried out using naive CD4+ T cells sorted from blood. The subset is: CD45RA+ positively selected. The clonotype originates from a man in his thirties or forties in good health. The CDR3: CASSPSESVYGYTF. CDR3 sequence (DNA): TGCGCCAGCAGCCCCTCAGAGTCAGTCTATGGCTACACCTTC.